This passage covers 31 T cell receptor beta chains from one sample sequenced in a study of blood T cell repertoires in COVID-19. Here immunoSEQ multiplex PCR was the method, and the copy in TCRdb shows in-frame clones only, minus some. Seen here are under 150,000 clones, approximately 82% observed once, and the top ten hold about 9.9%. The sample comprised peripheral blood. The receptors derive from a man aged 35 to 55 with active or convalescent COVID-19.

The J gene is TRBJ2-3, the V gene TRBV15; 9 bases fit TRBD1. In germline, CDR1 is LNHNV, CDR2 YYDKDF (reference sequence). With 9 bases clipped from V and 2 bases from J, the junction kept 12 bases outside the gene matches. The CDR3 covers 16 residues. CDR3 nucleotides: TGTGCCACGAGAGACCCGGACAGGGGCTACACAGATACGCAGTATTTT. This encodes CATRDPDRGYTDTQYF.

The V and J genes are TRBV6-7 and TRBJ1-3; 7 positions agree with TRBD1. TRBV6-7 falls under the ORF class, with uncertain function. Unmatched junction bases numbered 10, after V lost 5 bases and J lost 0 bases. The CDR3 runs 17 residues. The CDR3 nucleotides read TGTGCCAGCAGTATCCGCCACGGGACAGACTCTGGAAACACCATATATTTT. Its protein is CASSIRHGTDSGNTIYF.

Comment on this clone: A read error is possible here, since a much larger clone lies one base away. This sample also contains other DNA sequences that code for the same CDR3. The chain carries TRBV20-1 and TRBJ2-7; D is perhaps TRBD1 (5 bases). The V gene lost 2 bases and the J gene lost 5 bases, with 7 bases spanning the gap. The CDR3 has 11 residues. The V gene's germline CDR1 is DFQATT and CDR2 SNEGSKA (reference sequence). In DNA form, the CDR3 reads TGCAGTGCTAGATCAGGGCACGAGCAGTACTTC. Amino acid sequence: CSARSGHEQYF.

The V gene is TRBV5-1, the J gene TRBJ1-1; weak D call: TRBD1 (6 bases). The CDR3 runs to 16 residues. The ends were cut back, 4 bases at V and 3 bases at J, with 19 bases in the middle. CDR1 and CDR2 from the germline V gene are SGHRS and YFSETQ. Written as DNA, the CDR3 is TGCGCCAGCAGCGCTTGGGGGCAGGGCCGGGACACTGAAGCTTTCTTT. It specifies CASSAWGQGRDTEAFF.

This chain joins TRBV28 and TRBJ2-7; D is unresolved. There are 11 residues in the CDR3. The V end lost 6 bases, the J end lost 4 bases, and 7 bases lay between the germline ends. Germline V lookup: CDR1 MDHEN, CDR2 SYDVKM. Here the CDR3 DNA reads TGTGCCAGCAGCCCACATTACGAGCAGTACTTC. As protein: CASSPHYEQYF.

V gene TRBV15 combines with J gene TRBJ2-1; 7 bases line up with TRBD2. Germline CDR1 is LNHNV and CDR2 is YYDKDF (reference sequence). The CDR3 sequence is 14 residues long. J gave up 0 bases and V 5 bases, and 1 base lay outside the gene matches. The CDR3 DNA sequence: TGTGCCACCAGCGGCGGGAGCTCCTACAATGAGCAGTTCTTC. This sequence encodes CATSGGSSYNEQFF.

The chain employs TRBV7-6 and TRBJ2-2; 8 bases agree with TRBD1. This CDR3 contains 13 residues. V shed 6 bases, J shed 4 bases, and the junction held 1 base outside the gene matches. Germline CDR1 is SGHVS and CDR2 is FNYEAQ. This chain's CDR3 is CASRTGGTGELFF. In nucleotides, the CDR3 is TGTGCCAGCAGAACAGGGGGCACCGGGGAGCTGTTTTTT.

This clone was detected only once. The chain uses TRBV2 and TRBJ1-5, with D uncertain. Germline assignment: CDR1 SNHLY and CDR2 FYNNEI. This CDR3 is 14 amino acids long. The V and J ends lost 7 bases and 0 bases respectively, with 10 bases between them. The CDR3, as DNA: TGTGCCAGCACGGAGGCGAATAGCAATCAGCCCCAGCATTTT. Amino acid sequence: CASTEANSNQPQHF.

The chain employs TRBV29-1 and TRBJ2-4, with D unresolved. V was cut by 5 bases and J by 0 bases, with 8 bases left in between. Germline CDR1 SQVTM, CDR2 ANQGSEA. The CDR3 totals 13 residues. This chain's CDR3 is CSVLRLAKNIQYF. Here the CDR3 DNA reads TGCAGCGTTTTGCGGTTAGCCAAAAACATTCAGTACTTC.

The gene calls are TRBV7-3 and TRBJ2-5, with 10 bases aligning to TRBD1. Germline values: CDR1 SGHTA, CDR2 FQGTGA. This CDR3 spans 14 amino acids. Trimming took 5 bases from V and 4 from J; bases not matched to a gene: 4. This chain's CDR3 is CASSQDRGGETQYF. For the CDR3, the DNA is TGTGCCAGCAGCCAGGACAGGGGGGGAGAGACCCAGTACTTC.

The rearrangement joins TRBV12-5 to TRBJ1-3; TRBD1 might be the D (6 bases). The CDR3 is made up of 13 amino acids. V shed 3 bases and J shed 4 bases, with 7 bases lying between them. CDR1 LGHNT and CDR2 FRNRAP come from the germline V gene. The CDR3 is CASGFGQGNTIYF. The CDR3 DNA reads as TGTGCTAGTGGTTTCGGACAGGGAAACACCATATATTTT. Variable domain in full (rest from reference TRBV12-5 and TRBJ1-3): DARVTQTPRHKVTEMGQEVTMRCQPILGHNTVFWYRQTMMQGLELLAYFRNRAPLDDSGMPKDRFSAEMPDATLATLKIQPSEPRDSAVYFCASGFGQGNTIYFGEGSWLTVV.

The J gene is TRBJ2-3, the V gene TRBV4-1; D possibly corresponds to TRBD2 (5 bases). V was trimmed by 3 bases and J by 8 bases, leaving 12 bases between them. Looked up from germline, CDR1 is MGHRA and CDR2 is YSYEKL. The CDR3 covers 13 residues. CDR3 residues: CASSQGAKSTQYF. CDR3 in DNA: TGCGCCAGCAGCCAGGGAGCCAAGAGTACGCAGTATTTT.

V is TRBV27 and J is TRBJ2-3, with 9 bases fitting TRBD1. The J segment lost 3 bases and the V segment lost 3 bases, leaving 7 bases of the junction unmatched. Germline CDR1 reads MNHEY; CDR2 reads SMNVEV (reference sequence). The CDR3 covers 16 residues. CDR3 loop: CASSFRDRVVTDTQYF. The CDR3 DNA reads as TGTGCCAGCAGTTTTCGGGACAGGGTGGTTACAGATACGCAGTATTTT.

Note on this clone: The same CDR3 arises from other DNA sequences in this sample as well. The gene calls are TRBV7-9 and TRBJ2-1, with D perhaps TRBD1 (5 bases). The germline gives CDR1 SEHNR, CDR2 FQNEAQ (reference sequence). V lost 3 bases and J 4 bases, leaving 10 bases between the germline ends. The CDR3 contains 14 residues. CDR3 nucleotide sequence: TGTGCCAGCAGCTTGGGGCTACCATACAATGAGCAGTTCTTC. Translated, it gives CASSLGLPYNEQFF. Combining the CDR3 with reference TRBV7-9 and TRBJ2-1 gives the whole variable domain DTGVSQNPRHKITKRGQNVTFRCDPISEHNRLYWYRQTLGQGPEFLTYFQNEAQLEKSRLLSDRFSAERPKGSFSTLEIQRTEQGDSAMYLCASSLGLPYNEQFFGPGTRLTVL.

CDR3 amino acids: CASSPGADGGEAFF. The CDR3, as DNA: TGTGCCAGCTCACCAGGGGCCGACGGCGGTGAAGCTTTCTTT. The chain uses TRBV18 and TRBJ1-1; the D gene is possibly TRBD1 (5 bases). CDR1 and CDR2 (germline): KGHSH, LQKENI. The CDR3 length is 14 residues. Trimming took 2 bases from V and 7 from J, leaving 14 bases between them.

CDR3 DNA sequence: TGCGCCAGCAGCGCCGGACTAGCCGTGGCCGAGCAGTACTTC. Translated: CASSAGLAVAEQYF. This chain joins TRBV5-1 and TRBJ2-7, with TRBD2 identical over 8 bases. The CDR3 totals 14 residues. After removal of 4 bases from V and 6 bases from J, the junction contained 9 bases not matched to a gene. Germline CDR1 is SGHRS and CDR2 is YFSETQ.

The gene calls are TRBV12-1 and TRBJ2-1; TRBD2 is the table's D call, not checked against the DNA. TRBV12-1 is labeled a pseudogene. The CDR3 has 17 residues. For the CDR3, the DNA is TGTGCCAGCAGCTTTGCGTTTGCTAGCGGGGGGGCCTTTGAGCAGTTCTTC. Translating gives CASSFAFASGGAFEQFF.

This clone was observed a handful of times. V and J are TRBV7-9 and TRBJ1-5; 7 nucleotides align to TRBD1. V shed 5 bases and J 3 bases; nucleotides not matched to a gene: 4. Germline V CDR1 and CDR2: SEHNR, FQNEAQ (reference sequence). CDR3 length: 14 amino acids. Here the CDR3 reads CASSRDSLNQPQHF. The DNA of the CDR3 is TGTGCCAGCAGCAGGGACAGCCTCAATCAGCCCCAGCATTTT.

The chain couples TRBV10-3 to TRBJ1-4; D is ambiguous. The V gene lost 3 bases and the J gene lost 3 bases, with 11 bases spanning the gap. In germline, CDR1 is ENHRY, CDR2 SYGVKD. The CDR3 spans 15 residues. CDR3 nucleotides: TGTGCCATCAGTGATTACTCAGGATCTAATGAAAAACTGTTTTTT. The encoded protein is CAISDYSGSNEKLFF.

This clone turned up a few times. The chain employs TRBV18 and TRBJ2-3; 7 nucleotides line up with TRBD1. The CDR3 consists of 16 residues. J lost 0 bases, V lost 2 bases, and 5 bases had no gene match. Per the germline V gene, CDR1 is KGHSH and CDR2 is LQKENI. The CDR3 protein is CASSPSGQLSTDTQYF. The CDR3, as DNA: TGTGCCAGCTCACCATCGGGACAGCTGAGCACAGATACGCAGTATTTT. The full variable domain, its missing parts supplied by reference TRBV18 and TRBJ2-3, is NAGVMQNPRHLVRRRGQEARLRCSPMKGHSHVYWYRQLPEEGLKFMVYLQKENIIDESGMPKERFSAEFPKEGPSILRIQQVVRGDSAAYFCASSPSGQLSTDTQYFGPGTRLTVL.

This clone was seen only once. V and J are TRBV19 and TRBJ2-1, with 9 nucleotides matching TRBD2. This CDR3 has 15 amino acids. CDR1 and CDR2 from the germline V gene are LNHDA and SQIVND (reference sequence). V lost 3 bases and J lost 8; bases outside the gene matches: 8. CDR3 residues: CASSIGGGALDEQFF. CDR3 sequence (DNA): TGTGCCAGTAGTATCGGCGGGGGGGCTCTTGATGAGCAGTTCTTC.

This clone was seen just once. The V and J genes are TRBV29-1 and TRBJ2-1; the D is unclear. Germline V gene data show CDR1 as SQVTM and CDR2 as ANQGSEA. There are 10 residues in the CDR3. V dropped 6 bases and J dropped 7 bases, with 7 bases sitting between them. CDR3 DNA sequence: TGCAGCGTGATCGGTAATGAGCAGTTCTTC. Its protein product is CSVIGNEQFF.

This clone has a handful of counts. This chain links TRBV6-5 with TRBJ2-7, with D tentatively TRBD1 (5 bases). V was clipped by 5 bases and J by 6 bases, with 14 bases between them. CDR3 length equals 13 residues. Germline V gives CDR1 MNHEY, CDR2 SVGAGI. CDR3 region: CASSKNQGSEQYF. The CDR3 DNA is TGTGCCAGCAGTAAAAACCAGGGTAGCGAGCAGTACTTC.

The chain links TRBV5-6 to TRBJ1-4; no clear D. Looked up from germline, CDR1 is SGHDT and CDR2 is YYEEEE. The CDR3 sequence is 11 residues long. V was trimmed by 6 bases and J by 4 bases, leaving 4 bases between them. The CDR3 DNA sequence: TGTGCCAGCACTAGTAATGAAAAACTGTTTTTT. It translates to CASTSNEKLFF.

The CDR3 DNA reads as TGTGCCAGCAGCCCCCGCGAACGAGACAGGGGGAACCAAGAGACCCAGTACTTC. This encodes CASSPRERDRGNQETQYF. The genes are TRBV7-9 and TRBJ2-5; 9 bases align to TRBD1. Trimming took 5 bases from V and 0 from J; bases not matched to a gene: 13. Germline lookup yields CDR1 SEHNR and CDR2 FQNEAQ (reference sequence). The CDR3 spans 18 residues.

The V gene is TRBV20-1, the J gene TRBJ1-2; D remains unclear. The CDR3 totals 11 residues. V dropped 5 bases and J dropped 8 bases, with 12 bases sitting between them. CDR1 DFQATT and CDR2 SNEGSKA come from the germline V gene (reference sequence). CDR3 residues: CSADTAMGYTF. CDR3 nucleotides: TGCAGTGCTGACACAGCCATGGGCTACACCTTC.

J is TRBJ1-5 and V is TRBV6-5; 8 bases are shared with TRBD1. Germline V gives CDR1 MNHEY, CDR2 SVGAGI. Trimming cost V 8 bases and J 7 bases; bases outside gene matches: 10. The CDR3 has 14 amino acids. This CDR3 is CASSADRGLQPQHF. The CDR3, as DNA: TGTGCCAGCTCGGCCGACAGGGGTCTGCAGCCCCAGCATTTT.

The V call is TRBV19, the J call TRBJ1-2, with 7 bases that match TRBD1. Germline V gene data show CDR1 as LNHDA and CDR2 as SQIVND (reference sequence). This CDR3 has 12 residues. V dropped 9 bases and J dropped 8; count of bases not matched to a gene: 9. The CDR3 sequence: CASNRQGGGYTF. CDR3 bases: TGTGCCAGCAACCGACAGGGAGGCGGCTACACCTTC.

The chain couples TRBV6-5 to TRBJ2-5; 9 bases fit TRBD2. Germline CDR1 MNHEY, CDR2 SVGAGI. V lost 7 bases to trimming and J lost 5 bases; unmatched junction nucleotides: 11. CDR3 length: 15 amino acids. The CDR3 region is CASKIAGASGETQYF. The CDR3 DNA reads TGTGCCAGCAAGATAGCGGGGGCCTCGGGGGAGACCCAGTACTTC.

The V and J genes are TRBV2 and TRBJ2-1, with a tentative D call TRBD2 (7 bases). The V gene lost 4 bases and the J gene lost 6 bases, with 16 bases spanning the gap. Germline-derived CDR1 and CDR2 are SNHLY and FYNNEI. CDR3 length: 15 amino acids. For the CDR3, the DNA is TGTGCCAGCAGTGGGGGAGGGGGGCCCGCCAATGAGCAGTTCTTC. Its protein is CASSGGGGPANEQFF.

Of note for this clone: This same CDR3 is encoded by further DNA sequences in the sample. For the CDR3, the DNA is TGCAGCGTTAGGGGGTCGGGCAATCAGCCCCAGCATTTT. Translation gives CSVRGSGNQPQHF. The rearrangement joins TRBV29-1 to TRBJ1-5; tentatively, D is TRBD1 (6 bases). In germline, CDR1 is SQVTM, CDR2 ANQGSEA. With 5 bases removed from V and 2 bases from J, the gap between germline ends came to 10 bases. The CDR3 sequence is 13 residues long.